These 30 T cell receptor beta chains share one sample of origin, sequenced in a study of vaccination and CD4 T cells after COVID-19. The Oncomine TCR Beta short-read assay was what sequenced the DNA obtained from cultured CD4+ T cells. TCRdb reprocessed the PCR reads with MiXCR, giving one entry per CDR3 protein. The repertoire includes around 16,000 distinct CDR3 sequences, just under 55% of them detected once, and roughly 16% sits in the top ten. Time point defined: late sampling 161 to 241 days after vaccination in a few convalescent patients. The sample's treatment: roughly 10-day PBMC culture with coronavirus spike peptide pools or control peptides (ViraFEST assay). Their recognized antigens are unknown. Material: CD4+ T cells from blood, cultured in vitro, obtained about 7 months after SARS-CoV-2 vaccination. The receptors were sampled from a human donor who had recovered from COVID-19.

The rearrangement joins TRBV7-2 to TRBJ2-5; 8 positions agree with TRBD1. This CDR3 region has 14 residues. Germline CDR1 is SGHTA and CDR2 is FQGNSA. J gave up 6 bases and V 5 bases, and 8 bases lay outside the gene matches. CDR3 amino acids: CASSLWTGRKTQYF. The CDR3 DNA sequence: TGTGCCAGCAGCCTATGGACAGGGCGGAAGACCCAGTACTTC.

The V and J genes are TRBV20-1 and TRBJ2-3; D is ambiguous. Deletions cut 3 bases from V and 6 bases from J, with 16 bases between. Germline V gives CDR1 DFQATT, CDR2 SNEGSKA (reference sequence). The CDR3 loop spans 14 amino acids. The CDR3 sequence is CSARLSRSGDTQYF. CDR3 DNA sequence: TGCAGTGCTAGGCTGAGCCGCTCCGGGGATACGCAGTATTTT.

By sample share, this clonotype is medium-sized. The CDR3 region has the DNA TGTGCCAGCAGTGAGCCAGGCATGAACACTGAAGCTTTCTTT. Translating gives CASSEPGMNTEAFF. J is TRBJ1-1 and V is TRBV6-1, with unresolved D. CDR3 size: 14 residues. CDR1 is MNHNS, CDR2 SASEGT, per germline. With 3 bases removed from V and 0 bases from J, the gap between germline ends came to 8 bases.

This sequence joins TRBV20-1 and TRBJ2-7; D gene unclear. The germline gives CDR1 DFQATT, CDR2 SNEGSKA (reference sequence). Trimming shortened V by 3 bases and J by 3 bases, and 15 bases separated the two germline ends. CDR3 length: 14 residues. The CDR3, as DNA: TGCAGTGCTAGCTTCTTGGGAAAGGACTACGAGCAGTACTTC. Translating gives CSASFLGKDYEQYF.

The chain employs TRBV20-1 and TRBJ1-1; no reliable D call. CDR1 DFQATT and CDR2 SNEGSKA come from the germline V gene (reference sequence). The CDR3 length is 14 residues. With 5 bases removed from V and 3 bases from J, the gap between germline ends came to 16 bases. CDR3 nucleotide sequence: TGCAGTGCTTGTCGAACCTGGTCCGACACTGAAGCTTTCTTT. This translates into CSACRTWSDTEAFF.

This clonotype has only a few counts. The chain uses TRBV7-9 and TRBJ2-3; D is ambiguous. Trimming took 4 bases from V and 2 from J, leaving 16 bases between them. From germline, CDR1 is SEHNR and CDR2 FQNEAQ (reference sequence). The CDR3 extends over 16 amino acids. The CDR3 nucleotides read TGTGCCAGCAGCTCGGCCCCATTCCGGAACACAGATACGCAGTATTTT. Protein sequence: CASSSAPFRNTDTQYF.

The chain recombines TRBV20-1 with TRBJ2-1; TRBD1 matches 9 bases. The trim removed 7 bases at V and 3 bases at J, leaving 4 bases unmatched. Germline V gene sequence: CDR1 DFQATT, CDR2 SNEGSKA (reference sequence). The CDR3 sequence is 13 residues long. This CDR3 is CSGATGGYNEQFF. CDR3 coding DNA: TGCAGTGGAGCGACAGGGGGCTACAATGAGCAGTTCTTC.

This clonotype was detected a few times. The V call is TRBV27, the J call TRBJ2-7; perhaps TRBD2 as D (5 bases). The CDR3 covers 14 residues. The germline V and J ends were trimmed by 8 bases and 1 base, with 15 bases remaining between them. The germline gives CDR1 MNHEY, CDR2 SMNVEV (reference sequence). CDR3 in DNA: TGTGCCAGCTCCATGCTAGCTAGTTCCTACGAGCAGTACTTC. Protein sequence: CASSMLASSYEQYF.

In its sample, this clonotype was seen once. V and J are TRBV6-5 and TRBJ2-1; 7 bases are a match to TRBD2. Trimming took 2 bases from V and 4 from J; bases not matched to a gene: 2. The CDR3 is 14 amino acids. Germline CDR1 MNHEY, CDR2 SVGAGI. CDR3 loop: CASSYGTIYNEQFF. The CDR3, as DNA: TGTGCCAGCAGTTACGGGACTATATACAATGAGCAGTTCTTC.

The rearrangement uses TRBV20-1 and TRBJ2-3; no clear D. V gave up 3 bases and J gave up 2 bases, with 9 bases separating them. Germline-derived CDR1 and CDR2 are DFQATT and SNEGSKA (reference sequence). The CDR3 length is 13 residues. DNA of the CDR3: TGCAGTGCTAGCCTAGTCACCACAGATACGCAGTATTTT. Translated, it gives CSASLVTTDTQYF.

This chain links TRBV6-1 with TRBJ1-2; no reliable D call. Germline CDR1 MNHNS, CDR2 SASEGT. The CDR3 has 13 amino acids. Between the trimmed V and J ends, which lost 6 bases and 3 bases, there was a span of 11 bases. CDR3 sequence reads: CASRTPGHYGYTF. The CDR3 DNA reads as TGTGCCAGCAGAACCCCGGGCCACTATGGCTACACCTTC.

This clonotype was seen more than once but under ten times. The rearrangement links TRBV20-1 to TRBJ1-1, with D uncertain. The CDR3 is 14 residues long. Trimming removed 2 bases at V and 1 base at J, with 11 bases between. Germline V lookup: CDR1 DFQATT, CDR2 SNEGSKA (reference sequence). The CDR3 nucleotides read TGCAGTGCTAGAAGGGCCCCTGCGAACACTGAAGCTTTCTTT. Its protein is CSARRAPANTEAFF.

The chain uses TRBV7-8 and TRBJ1-1, with TRBD1 matching 7 bases. CDR1 and CDR2 (germline): SGHVS, FQNEAQ. The V and J ends lost 2 bases and 4 bases, in that order; junction bases with no gene match: 1. The CDR3 covers 13 residues. The CDR3 reads CASSLNRGTEAFF. Written as DNA, the CDR3 is TGTGCCAGCAGCTTAAACAGGGGCACTGAAGCTTTCTTT. The full variable domain, with the rest looked up from reference TRBV7-8 and TRBJ1-1, is GAGVSQSPRYKVAKRGQDVALRCDPISGHVSLFWYQQALGQGPEFLTYFQNEAQLDKSGLPSDRFFAERPEGSVSTLKIQRTQQEDSAVYLCASSLNRGTEAFFGQGTRLTVV.

This clonotype was seen more than once but under ten times. This chain uses TRBV7-8 with TRBJ2-5; D is unclear. CDR3 length: 15 residues. Germline V lookup: CDR1 SGHVS, CDR2 FQNEAQ. V gave up 5 bases and J gave up 0 bases, with 13 bases separating them. CDR3 in amino acids: CASSPHVLYQETQYF. The CDR3 DNA sequence: TGTGCCAGCAGCCCCCATGTGCTGTACCAAGAGACCCAGTACTTC.

V is TRBV7-3 and J is TRBJ1-1, with D perhaps TRBD1 (5 bases). Trimming left V 5 bases short and J 1 base short, with 11 bases between. Per germline, CDR1 SGHTA and CDR2 FQGTGA. The CDR3 contains 14 residues. The CDR3 sequence is CASSLGTPNTEAFF. The CDR3 DNA follows: TGTGCCAGCAGCCTTGGGACCCCGAACACTGAAGCTTTCTTT.

This clonotype was found a few times. The chain links TRBV7-2 to TRBJ1-2; 12 bases line up with TRBD1. Unmatched junction bases numbered 7, after V lost 5 bases and J lost 12 bases. Germline-derived CDR1 and CDR2 are SGHTA and FQGNSA. CDR3 length: 13 amino acids. CDR3 coding DNA: TGTGCCAGCAGCGCGGGACAGGGGGCTCTGAACACCTTC. As protein: CASSAGQGALNTF.

This chain joins TRBV5-8 and TRBJ1-5, with no clear D. The V end was cut by 2 bases, the J end by 0 bases, with 15 bases between. Germline CDR1 SGHTS, CDR2 YDEGEE. The CDR3 contains 17 residues. This chain's CDR3 is CASSFYTSGDSNQPQHF. The CDR3 DNA follows: TGTGCCAGCAGCTTTTACACCAGTGGGGATAGCAATCAGCCCCAGCATTTT.

V usage is TRBV6-1 and J usage is TRBJ1-2; D remains ambiguous. Trimming took 5 bases from V and 2 from J, leaving 6 bases between them. This CDR3 comprises 12 residues. The V gene's germline CDR1 is MNHNS and CDR2 SASEGT. The CDR3 DNA follows: TGTGCCAGCAGTCAACAAAACTATGGCTACACCTTC. Translating gives CASSQQNYGYTF.

This clonotype appeared once. The V and J genes are TRBV27 and TRBJ1-6, with D unresolved. The CDR3 is 14 residues long. CDR1 MNHEY and CDR2 SMNVEV come from the germline V gene (reference sequence). Between the trimmed V and J ends, which lost 5 bases and 7 bases, there was a span of 12 bases. The CDR3: CASSMGGVNSPLHF. CDR3 DNA sequence: TGTGCCAGCAGTATGGGTGGAGTAAATTCACCCCTCCACTTT.

The chain employs TRBV7-9 and TRBJ2-7; weak D call: TRBD1 (6 bases). With 1 base removed from V and 3 bases from J, the gap between germline ends came to 16 bases. The germline gives CDR1 SEHNR, CDR2 FQNEAQ (reference sequence). CDR3 size: 16 residues. CDR3 protein: CASSLVAGQKNYEQYF. CDR3 DNA: TGTGCCAGCAGCTTAGTCGCCGGACAGAAGAACTACGAGCAGTACTTC. The whole variable domain, filled in from reference TRBV7-9 and TRBJ2-7, reads DTGVSQNPRHKITKRGQNVTFRCDPISEHNRLYWYRQTLGQGPEFLTYFQNEAQLEKSRLLSDRFSAERPKGSFSTLEIQRTEQGDSAMYLCASSLVAGQKNYEQYFGPGTRLTVT.

This chain uses TRBV6-1 with TRBJ1-5, with D perhaps matching TRBD1 (5 bases). There are 14 residues in the CDR3. CDR1 is MNHNS and CDR2 is SASEGT in the germline V gene. V shed 3 bases and J shed 2 bases, with 8 bases lying between them. CDR3 nucleotides: TGTGCCAGCAGTGATAGGGGAGGCAATCAGCCCCAGCATTTT. Translating it yields CASSDRGGNQPQHF.

This clonotype showed up just once. V usage is TRBV7-9 and J usage is TRBJ1-1; D remains unclear. The V gene's germline CDR1 is SEHNR and CDR2 FQNEAQ (reference sequence). The V gene lost 6 bases and the J gene lost 1 base, with 12 bases spanning the gap. CDR3 length equals 14 residues. DNA for the CDR3: TGTGCCAGCAGACCCGACCTAAGGAACACTGAAGCTTTCTTT. The encoded protein is CASRPDLRNTEAFF.

This clonotype was seen a few times. This chain joins TRBV7-9 and TRBJ2-1; D call uncertain. The CDR3 sequence is 16 residues long. V lost 5 bases and J 0 bases, leaving 14 bases between the germline ends. Germline V gene data show CDR1 as SEHNR and CDR2 as FQNEAQ (reference sequence). In DNA form, the CDR3 reads TGTGCCAGCAGCCTCTCATTAGCCAGCTCCTACAATGAGCAGTTCTTC. Protein product: CASSLSLASSYNEQFF. The full variable domain, rest sourced from reference TRBV7-9 and TRBJ2-1, is DTGVSQNPRHKITKRGQNVTFRCDPISEHNRLYWYRQTLGQGPEFLTYFQNEAQLEKSRLLSDRFSAERPKGSFSTLEIQRTEQGDSAMYLCASSLSLASSYNEQFFGPGTRLTVL.

The gene calls are TRBV6-1 and TRBJ1-1, with D hard to call. CDR1 and CDR2 from the germline V gene are MNHNS and SASEGT. V was clipped by 7 bases and J by 8 bases, with 14 bases between them. The CDR3 is 12 residues long. This chain's CDR3 is CASTEWAGEAFF. The CDR3 coding sequence is TGTGCCAGCACCGAATGGGCTGGGGAAGCTTTCTTT.

The chain is built from TRBV27 and TRBJ2-5; 11 positions match TRBD2. V lost 5 bases and J lost 5; bases outside the gene matches: 10. Germline lookup yields CDR1 MNHEY and CDR2 SMNVEV (reference sequence). The CDR3 has 16 amino acids. CDR3 bases: TGTGCCAGCAGTCTGAGGGTAGCGGGAGGGCAGGAGACCCAGTACTTC. Its protein is CASSLRVAGGQETQYF.

The chain carries TRBV19 and TRBJ2-7; D may be TRBD2 (5 bases). The length of the CDR3 is 16 residues. The V end lost 5 bases, the J end lost 2 bases, and 19 bases lay between the germline ends. Germline V CDR1 and CDR2: LNHDA, SQIVND (reference sequence). The CDR3 bases are TGTGCCAGTAGTGCTGACTCGACTGGGAGCCCCTACGAGCAGTACTTC. Protein: CASSADSTGSPYEQYF.

As DNA, the CDR3 is TGTGCCAGCAGCTCCACTGAGCTGATTCAGCCCCAGCATTTT. Amino acids: CASSSTELIQPQHF. The genes are TRBV7-2 and TRBJ1-5; the D is unclear. Germline CDR1 and CDR2: SGHTA and FQGNSA. The CDR3 sequence is 14 residues long. Trimming pared 4 bases from V and 6 bases from J, leaving 13 bases between.

This chain uses TRBV7-9 with TRBJ1-1; D unresolved. Trimming cost V 1 base and J 3 bases, with 6 bases left between them. The CDR3 consists of 13 residues. Germline-derived CDR1 and CDR2 are SEHNR and FQNEAQ (reference sequence). This CDR3 is CASSLVADTEAFF. The CDR3, as DNA: TGTGCCAGCAGCTTAGTGGCAGACACTGAAGCTTTCTTT.

The chain links TRBV7-9 to TRBJ2-7, with 7 bases identical to TRBD2. From germline, CDR1 is SEHNR and CDR2 FQNEAQ (reference sequence). V was clipped by 5 bases and J by 7 bases; unmatched bases: 5. The CDR3 is 12 residues long. CDR3 residues: CASSAGVTEQYF. CDR3 nucleotide sequence: TGTGCCAGCAGCGCGGGGGTTACTGAGCAGTACTTC.

Written as DNA, the CDR3 is TGTGCCAGCAGCTTAGCGGCGGGCGGCATCGATACGCAGTATTTT. Translated, it gives CASSLAAGGIDTQYF. The chain is built from TRBV7-2 and TRBJ2-3, with D possibly matching TRBD2 (5 bases). Trimming took off 0 bases at V and 6 bases at J, with 13 bases between the two ends. CDR1 and CDR2 from the germline V gene are SGHTA and FQGNSA. The CDR3 has 15 amino acids. The full variable domain, with the rest looked up from reference TRBV7-2 and TRBJ2-3, is GAGVSQSPSNKVTEKGKDVELRCDPISGHTALYWYRQSLGQGLEFLIYFQGNSAPDKSGLPSDRFSAERTGGSVSTLTIQRTQQEDSAVYLCASSLAAGGIDTQYFGPGTRLTVL.